These T cell receptor beta chains were read from a single sample in a study of blood T cell repertoires in COVID-19. Clones were read by immunoSEQ multiplex PCR, and TCRdb kept only the in-frame ones, dropping some. Of roughly 100,000 clones listed, about 92% are singletons. The material sequenced was peripheral blood. The receptors originated from an elderly woman in a cohort sampled during active COVID-19. Both conserved end residues are part of each CDR3. Fields, in order: V gene, J gene, D gene, clone size, CDR3 DNA, CDR3 protein. The D gene is left open where the match is weak. Some rows mark clone size as missing; the rest say once, few, many or name a class of expanded clone.

>TRBV19|TRBJ2-3|TRBD2|.
TGTGCCAGTAGTATAGGAAAGACTAGCGGGAGCACAGATACGCAGTATTTT
CASSIGKTSGSTDTQYF
>TRBV19|TRBJ1-2|.|.
TGTGCCAGTACTTCCCCGAAGGCTAATCAAAGAGCGTACACCTTC
CASTSPKANQRAYTF
>TRBV30|TRBJ2-1|TRBD1|.
TGTGCCTGGACCACCGGGCCCAGGGGGTACGAGCAGTTCTTC
CAWTTGPRGYEQFF
>TRBV19|TRBJ2-2|TRBD2|.
TGTGCCAGTAGTATCGGGCTAGCGGGAGCAAACACCGGGGAGCTGTTTTTT
CASSIGLAGANTGELFF
>TRBV2|TRBJ2-5|.|.
TGTGCCAGCCTCTCGGAGAACCAAGAGACCCAGTACTTC
CASLSENQETQYF
>TRBV24-1|TRBJ1-2|.|.
TGTGCCACCAGTGATCCTTATGGCTACACCTTC
CATSDPYGYTF
>TRBV3-1/TRBV3-2|TRBJ2-1|TRBD2|.
TGTGCCAGCAGCCAAGGCCCCGGACTAGCGGGGGGGTCCTTGTTCTTC
CASSQGPGLAGGSLFF
>TRBV13|TRBJ2-7|.|.
TGTGCCAGCAGCTTAGAAGGACTTATCTACGAGCAGTACTTC
CASSLEGLIYEQYF
>TRBV27|TRBJ1-1|.|.
TGTGCCAGCAGTTTATTATCCGGGGAAGAAGCTTTCTTT
CASSLLSGEEAFF
>TRBV12-3/TRBV12-4|TRBJ2-7|TRBD2|once
TGTGCCAGCAGCCTAAGCGGGGGCTACGAGCAGTACTTC
CASSLSGGYEQYF
>TRBV21-1|TRBJ1-3|.|once
TGTGCCAGCAGCAAAGGCGACAGGGAGGATGGAGACACCATATATTTT
CASSKGDREDGDTIYF
>TRBV7-3|TRBJ2-1|TRBD1|.
TGTGCCAGCAGCTTAACGTTCTCGGGACAGGGTAATGAGCAGTTCTTC
CASSLTFSGQGNEQFF
>TRBV19|TRBJ2-5|TRBD1|.
TGTGCCAGTAGTCTATTGCCGGGACAGGGCGGGACCCAGTACTTC
CASSLLPGQGGTQYF
>TRBV30|TRBJ1-2|.|.
TGTGCCTGGGCGGGAGGGACCCGAGCAGTTGGCTACACCTTC
CAWAGGTRAVGYTF
>TRBV29-1|TRBJ1-4|.|.
TGCAGCGTTGAAACAGCTTTCCAAGGAAAACTGTTTTTT
CSVETAFQGKLFF
>TRBV11-1|TRBJ2-3|.|.
TGTGCCAGCAGCTCCGCGGCGGATACGCAGTATTTT
CASSSAADTQYF
>TRBV5-1|TRBJ1-1|TRBD1|once
TGCGCCAGCAGCTTGGATCACCGAGGGGGCATGACTGAAGCTTTCTTT
CASSLDHRGGMTEAFF
>TRBV6-6|TRBJ2-1|.|.
TGTGCCAGCTCAAACGGACAGTTACAACCGGAGCAGTTCTTC
CASSNGQLQPEQFF
>TRBV4-1|TRBJ2-1|TRBD2|.
TGCGCCAGCAGCCAACCTCCGACTAGCGGGGGTAGGAATGAGCAGTTCTTC
CASSQPPTSGGRNEQFF
>TRBV7-9|TRBJ2-3|TRBD1|.
TGTGCCAGCAATACAGGGGGCGCCGCAGATACGCAGTATTTT
CASNTGGAADTQYF
>TRBV25-1|TRBJ2-2|.|.
TGTGCCAGCAGGGGGGCGGGCACCGGGGAGCTGTTTTTT
CASRGAGTGELFF
>TRBV4-1|TRBJ1-6|TRBD1|.
TGCGCCAGCGGGGACAGGGGCATCTATAATTCACCCCTCCACTTT
CASGDRGIYNSPLHF
>TRBV9|TRBJ2-5|.|once
TGTGCCAGCAGCCAACAGCAAGAGACCCAGTACTTC
CASSQQQETQYF
>TRBV6-5|TRBJ2-1|TRBD2|once
TGTGCCAGCAGTCAGAGACTAGCGGGAATAAATGAGCAGTTCTTC
CASSQRLAGINEQFF
>TRBV7-2|TRBJ2-7|TRBD2|.
TGTGCCAGCAGCCCCGGCCAGCGGTCGGGGGGGGCCTCGTACGAGCAGTACTTC
CASSPGQRSGGASYEQYF
>TRBV6-5|TRBJ2-7|.|.
TGTGCCAGCAGCCTCGACAGGGAGCAGTACTTC
CASSLDREQYF
>TRBV4-2|TRBJ2-1|TRBD2|.
TGTGCCAGCAGCCAACCAGGGACTAGCGGACAGAGCTCAAGCTCCTACAATGAGCAGTTCTTC
CASSQPGTSGQSSSSYNEQFF
>TRBV28|TRBJ2-3|TRBD2|.
TGTGCCAGCAGTACCCAGACTAGCGGGGTAACAGATACGCAGTATTTT
CASSTQTSGVTDTQYF
>TRBV18|TRBJ2-2|.|few
TGTGCCAGCTCACTAGAGGGGGACACCGGGGAGCTGTTTTTT
CASSLEGDTGELFF
>TRBV24-1|TRBJ1-5|.|.
TGTGCCACCAGTGATGGGGGGGCGCAGGTAGACAATCAGCCCCAGCATTTT
CATSDGGAQVDNQPQHF
>TRBV3-1/TRBV3-2|TRBJ1-1|.|.
TGTGCCAGCAGCCAAGGATCGGAGTTCGAAGCTTTCTTT
CASSQGSEFEAFF